The 7 T cell receptor beta chains presented below share a single source sample, sequenced in a study of shared clonotypes between healthy human individuals. Sequencing used immunoSEQ multiplex PCR; TCRdb keeps in-frame clones, though not all of them. The sample lists about 650,000 clones, nearly 97% occurring once. CD8 cells regarded as naive lacked CD45RO, were positively chosen for CCR7, and omitted terminally differentiated effector memory CD45RA+ cells. Sample: naive CD8+ T cells sorted from blood. The source of these receptors is a woman in her 30s in good health.

This chain connects TRBV19 to TRBJ2-6; D uncertain. V dropped 3 bases and J dropped 1 base, with 10 bases sitting between them. CDR1 is LNHDA, CDR2 SQIVND, per germline (reference sequence). This CDR3 spans 16 amino acids. CDR3 residues: CASSIGLGSGANVLTF. The CDR3 DNA reads as TGTGCCAGTAGTATTGGTTTGGGTTCTGGGGCCAACGTCCTGACTTTC.

Details on this clone: Other DNA sequences in this sample translate to the same CDR3. The rearrangement uses TRBV6-6 and TRBJ2-7; either TRBD1 or TRBD2 may supply D (6 bases each). The V end lost 2 bases, the J end lost 1 base, and 9 bases lay between the germline ends. In germline, CDR1 is MNHNY, CDR2 SVGAGI (reference sequence). CDR3 length: 14 residues. The CDR3 reads CASSYGGGSYEQYF. The CDR3 DNA reads as TGTGCCAGCAGTTACGGAGGGGGGTCCTACGAGCAGTACTTC.

J is TRBJ1-5 and V is TRBV4-1, with D uncertain. There are 16 residues in the CDR3. Trimming left V 1 base short and J 1 base short, with 11 bases between. Germline CDR1 MGHRA, CDR2 YSYEKL. CDR3 sequence: CASSQGRGLSNQPQHF. The CDR3 DNA sequence: TGCGCCAGCAGCCAAGGCCGAGGGCTAAGCAATCAGCCCCAGCATTTT.

This chain links TRBV19 with TRBJ2-2; no reliable D call. This CDR3 is built from 15 residues. V lost 6 bases to trimming and J lost 0 bases, with 11 bases between them. Germline V gene data show CDR1 as LNHDA and CDR2 as SQIVND (reference sequence). Here the CDR3 reads CASRGIETNTGELFF. CDR3 sequence (DNA): TGTGCCAGTAGGGGCATAGAGACGAACACCGGGGAGCTGTTTTTT.

The rearrangement links TRBV28 to TRBJ2-2; the match to TRBD1 covers 9 bases. The CDR3 extends over 16 amino acids. The ends lost 2 bases at V and 4 bases at J; junction bases unmatched: 5. CDR1 is MDHEN, CDR2 SYDVKM, per germline. CDR3: CASSLKGQGFTGELFF. The CDR3 nucleotides are TGTGCCAGCAGTTTAAAGGGACAGGGCTTCACCGGGGAGCTGTTTTTT.

The V gene is TRBV19, the J gene TRBJ2-7; 7 bases are a match to TRBD2. The CDR3 runs 16 residues. Germline loops: CDR1 LNHDA, CDR2 SQIVND (reference sequence). The ends lost 2 bases at V and 3 bases at J; junction bases unmatched: 10. The CDR3 reads CASSISLAELFYEQYF. CDR3 coding DNA: TGTGCCAGTAGTATAAGCCTAGCGGAGTTGTTCTACGAGCAGTACTTC.

The chain is built from TRBV27 and TRBJ2-1; 7 nucleotides line up with TRBD2. V lost 5 bases, J lost 4 bases, and 5 bases stayed unmatched. The CDR3 is 14 amino acids. Germline V gives CDR1 MNHEY, CDR2 SMNVEV (reference sequence). For the CDR3, the DNA is TGTGCCAGCAGTAACCGGGACTATTACAATGAGCAGTTCTTC. Amino acid sequence: CASSNRDYYNEQFF.